Each of the 19 T cell receptor beta chains below was sequenced from the same sample in a study of blood T cell repertoires in COVID-19. Profiling relied on immunoSEQ multiplex PCR, and the TCRdb table lists in-frame clones only, not all of them. The data show about 410,000 clones, roughly 88% seen once. What was sequenced was peripheral blood. All receptors derive from a woman in her 30s with active or convalescent COVID-19.

This sequence joins TRBV3-1 (or the pseudogene TRBV3-2) and TRBJ2-5; TRBD2 agrees at 7 bases. CDR1 and CDR2 from the germline V gene are LGHDT and YNNKEL (reference sequence). The CDR3 contains 15 residues. Trimming removed 4 bases from V and 5 bases from J; junction bases left unmatched: 10. The CDR3 region has the DNA TGTGCCAGCAGCCCCATGGGAACCGGGGGGGAGACCCAGTACTTC. Protein sequence: CASSPMGTGGETQYF.

The V call is TRBV5-8, the J call TRBJ2-7; the match to TRBD1 covers 7 bases. V lost 2 bases, J lost 3 bases, and 2 bases stayed unmatched. This CDR3 is 13 amino acids long. Germline V gene lookup returns CDR1 SGHTS and CDR2 YDEGEE. CDR3 nucleotide sequence: TGTGCCAGCAGCTTTAACAGGGGCTACGAGCAGTACTTC. Translation: CASSFNRGYEQYF.

The sample holds one count of this clone. This chain connects TRBV5-1 to TRBJ2-5, with D perhaps TRBD2 (6 bases). CDR1 and CDR2 (germline): SGHRS, YFSETQ. Trimming took 0 bases from V and 5 from J, leaving 14 bases between them. The length of the CDR3 is 15 residues. The CDR3 DNA sequence: TGCGCCAGCAGCTTGGAACTGATTGGAGGGGAGACCCAGTACTTC. It yields the protein CASSLELIGGETQYF.

The chain joins TRBV25-1 to TRBJ1-1, with D tentatively TRBD1 (5 bases). There are 13 residues in the CDR3. Germline CDR1 MGHDK, CDR2 SYGVNS. Trimming removed 8 bases from V and 6 bases from J, with 16 bases in between. CDR3 bases: TGTGCCAGCTCTCTAGACAGACGGGCTGAAGCTTTCTTT. This codes for CASSLDRRAEAFF.

The chain joins TRBV5-1 to TRBJ1-5; D unclear. Trimming cost V 4 bases and J 3 bases, with 14 bases left between them. The germline V gene has CDR1 SGHRS and CDR2 YFSETQ. There are 15 residues in the CDR3. The CDR3 DNA reads TGCGCCAGCAGCCCAGGCGCCTTTAACAATCAGCCCCAGCATTTT. Its translation: CASSPGAFNNQPQHF. The whole variable domain, remainder taken from reference TRBV5-1 and TRBJ1-5, is KAGVTQTPRYLIKTRGQQVTLSCSPISGHRSVSWYQQTPGQGLQFLFEYFSETQRNKGNFPGRFSGRQFSNSRSEMNVSTLELGDSALYLCASSPGAFNNQPQHFGDGTRLSIL.

The chain has TRBV2 and TRBJ2-3; D not resolved. CDR3 size: 11 residues. The germline V gene encodes CDR1 SNHLY and CDR2 FYNNEI. V gave up 5 bases and J gave up 6 bases, with 6 bases separating them. CDR3 region: CASSPSDTQYF. CDR3 DNA sequence: TGTGCCAGCAGTCCGTCGGATACGCAGTATTTT.

The CDR3 region is CASSETFSGGGLGELFF. In nucleotides, the CDR3 is TGCGCCAGCAGTGAGACTTTTAGCGGGGGGGGATTAGGGGAGCTGTTTTTT. The gene calls are TRBV10-2 and TRBJ2-2; 11 positions match TRBD2. Germline CDR1 WSHSY, CDR2 SAAADI. The length of the CDR3 is 17 residues. V shed 2 bases, J shed 8 bases, and the junction held 10 bases outside the gene matches.

The chain recombines TRBV28 with TRBJ1-1; D unclear. Deletions cut 3 bases from V and 0 bases from J, with 11 bases between. Looked up from germline, CDR1 is MDHEN and CDR2 is SYDVKM. This CDR3 is built from 15 residues. CDR3 in DNA: TGTGCCAGCAGTTTTCGACTTTTCATGAACACTGAAGCTTTCTTT. Its translation is CASSFRLFMNTEAFF.

The chain couples TRBV7-2 to TRBJ2-7; 8 nucleotides line up with TRBD1. Germline assignment: CDR1 SGHTA and CDR2 FQGNSA. Unmatched junction bases numbered 10, after V lost 5 bases and J lost 4 bases. The CDR3 loop spans 15 amino acids. The CDR3 nucleotides are TGTGCCAGCAGCGCGGGACAGGCGATACTTTACGAGCAGTACTTC. Encoded protein: CASSAGQAILYEQYF.

A note on this clone: This sample includes further DNA sequences coding for the same CDR3. V gene TRBV5-5 combines with J gene TRBJ1-1, with a tentative D call TRBD1 (5 bases). V was clipped by 1 base and J by 1 base, with 5 bases between them. Germline V CDR1 and CDR2: SGHKS, YYEKEE (reference sequence). The CDR3 runs to 13 residues. The CDR3 coding sequence is TGTGCCAGCAGCTTGACAGGGAACACTGAAGCTTTCTTT. Encoded protein: CASSLTGNTEAFF.

This chain joins TRBV6-2 or TRBV6-3 and TRBJ2-1; D ambiguous. Trimming removed 0 bases from V and 4 bases from J, with 19 bases in between. The CDR3 covers 18 residues. Per germline, CDR1 MNHEY and CDR2 SVGEGT. The CDR3 DNA reads TGTGCCAGCAGTTACTCGAGGTCAAGACTGCTCCTATACAATGAGCAGTTCTTC. This encodes CASSYSRSRLLLYNEQFF.

The V gene is TRBV11-2, the J gene TRBJ2-2; possible D gene TRBD2, 5 bases. Germline V gene lookup returns CDR1 SGHAT and CDR2 FQNNGV. This CDR3 comprises 18 residues. Between the trimmed V and J ends, which lost 5 bases and 4 bases, there was a span of 23 bases. CDR3 sequence: CASSPDGGAHWVTGELFF. The DNA for the CDR3 is TGTGCCAGCAGCCCCGATGGAGGAGCCCACTGGGTCACCGGGGAGCTGTTTTTT.

The sample holds one count of this clone. The gene calls are TRBV5-1 and TRBJ2-7; TRBD2 agrees at 12 bases. This CDR3 has 16 residues. V shed 1 base and J 3 bases; nucleotides not matched to a gene: 5. Germline CDR1 is SGHRS and CDR2 is YFSETQ. DNA of the CDR3: TGCGCCAGCAGCTTGCCTAGCGGGGGGGTTAGCTACGAGCAGTACTTC. Protein product: CASSLPSGGVSYEQYF.

J is TRBJ2-3 and V is TRBV4-1, with D possibly TRBD1 on 6 matching bases. The V gene's germline CDR1 is MGHRA and CDR2 YSYEKL. Trimming shortened V by 4 bases and J by 0 bases, and 14 bases separated the two germline ends. This CDR3 is built from 16 residues. Written as DNA, the CDR3 is TGCGCCAGCAGCCGACTTACAGGGAAGAGCACAGATACGCAGTATTTT. This codes for CASSRLTGKSTDTQYF.

This clone was seen only a few times. The gene calls are TRBV28 and TRBJ1-1, with 8 bases lining up with TRBD1. CDR3 length: 14 residues. The V gene end was trimmed by 6 bases and the J gene end by 4 bases; junction bases not matched to a gene: 7. The germline V gene has CDR1 MDHEN and CDR2 SYDVKM. The CDR3 DNA follows: TGTGCCAGCAGCCCACAGGGGGGGGGCACTGAAGCTTTCTTT. Its protein is CASSPQGGGTEAFF.

This clone showed up just a few times. This chain joins TRBV2 and TRBJ1-6; 8 bases match TRBD1. Unmatched junction bases numbered 17, after V lost 9 bases and J lost 10 bases. The germline gives CDR1 SNHLY, CDR2 FYNNEI. The CDR3 loop spans 16 amino acids. In nucleotides, the CDR3 is TGTGCCAGTACCCAGATGGACAGGGTGTTAGAGTCACCCCTCCACTTT. Its protein product is CASTQMDRVLESPLHF.

The chain carries TRBV28 and TRBJ1-4; 11 nucleotides align to TRBD1. V lost 5 bases and J lost 15; bases outside the gene matches: 5. The CDR3 runs to 12 residues. The germline V gene encodes CDR1 MDHEN and CDR2 SYDVKM. The CDR3 loop reads CASSLRDRGMFF. The CDR3, as DNA: TGTGCCAGCAGTCTCCGGGACAGGGGGATGTTTTTT.

The J gene is TRBJ2-3, the V gene TRBV7-6, with TRBD2 identical over 7 bases. J gave up 1 base and V 1 base, and 8 bases lay outside the gene matches. CDR1 and CDR2 from the germline V gene are SGHVS and FNYEAQ. The CDR3 length is 17 residues. The CDR3 region is CASSLELGGSGTDTQYF. DNA for the CDR3: TGTGCCAGCAGCTTAGAGTTAGGCGGGAGCGGCACAGATACGCAGTATTTT.

This clone was recorded only once. The chain uses TRBV5-4 and TRBJ1-1; unclear D gene. Germline V CDR1 and CDR2: SGHNT, YYREEE (reference sequence). The CDR3 sequence is 14 residues long. V was clipped by 5 bases and J by 1 base, with 12 bases between them. The CDR3 sequence: CASSYWAANTEAFF. The DNA for the CDR3 is TGTGCCAGCAGTTATTGGGCCGCGAACACTGAAGCTTTCTTT.